These T cell receptor beta chains were read from a single sample in a study of blood T cell repertoires in COVID-19. Assay used: immunoSEQ multiplex PCR; TCRdb lists only in-frame clones, some missing. The sample has about 87,000 clones; about 87% are singletons. The sequenced sample consisted of peripheral blood. The source of these receptors is an elderly man with acute or convalescent COVID-19. The CDR3 runs from the conserved cysteine through the conserved F or W. Fields, in order: J gene, D gene, V gene, clone size, CDR3 protein, CDR3 DNA. The D gene is left open where the match is weak. Only part of the rows carry a size: once, few, many, or a class if the clone is expanded.

TRBJ2-3,NA,TRBV29-1,NA,CSVEDRGDTQYF,TGCAGCGTTGAAGATCGGGGAGATACGCAGTATTTT
TRBJ2-2,NA,TRBV24-1,NA,CATSRDGELFF,TGTGCCACCAGTCGCGACGGGGAGCTGTTTTTT
TRBJ1-2,NA,TRBV27,NA,CASSMDRTMDYGYTF,TGTGCCAGCAGTATGGACAGAACCATGGACTATGGCTACACCTTC
TRBJ2-3,NA,TRBV9,NA,CASSPRPWSFTDTQYF,TGTGCCAGCAGCCCGCGCCCTTGGTCGTTCACAGATACGCAGTATTTT
TRBJ2-3,TRBD1,TRBV18,NA,CASSPVADRADTQYF,TGTGCCAGCTCACCGGTCGCCGACAGGGCAGATACGCAGTATTTT
TRBJ2-7,TRBD1,TRBV11-2,NA,CASSLDVGRGQEQYF,TGTGCCAGCAGCTTAGATGTCGGCAGGGGGCAGGAGCAGTACTTC
TRBJ2-4,NA,TRBV7-2,NA,CASSLGQVAKNIQYF,TGTGCCAGCAGCTTAGGACAGGTAGCCAAAAACATTCAGTACTTC
TRBJ1-4,NA,TRBV9,once,CASSSGAGAQGEKLFF,TGTGCCAGCAGCTCCGGGGCGGGGGCCCAGGGTGAAAAACTGTTTTTT
TRBJ2-2,TRBD2,TRBV7-3,NA,CASSYGLAVTGELFF,TGTGCCAGCAGCTACGGACTAGCGGTCACCGGGGAGCTGTTTTTT
TRBJ1-1,NA,TRBV5-6,NA,CASSLYSPPEAFF,TGTGCCAGCAGCTTGTACAGTCCTCCTGAAGCTTTCTTT
TRBJ1-1,NA,TRBV18,NA,CASSPSSGDEAFF,TGTGCCAGCTCACCGAGTTCCGGAGACGAAGCTTTCTTT
TRBJ1-6,NA,TRBV3-1/TRBV3-2,NA,CASSLSEGEVSPLHF,TGTGCCAGCAGCCTATCTGAGGGGGAAGTTTCACCCCTCCACTTT
TRBJ2-6,TRBD1,TRBV5-6,NA,CASSLGQGTNVLTF,TGTGCCAGCAGCTTGGGACAGGGGACCAACGTCCTGACTTTC
TRBJ1-2,NA,TRBV19,NA,CASSPAPGGYTF,TGTGCCAGTAGTCCGGCTCCGGGGGGCTACACCTTC
TRBJ1-1,NA,TRBV9,NA,CASSVYGGSEWDTEAFF,TGTGCCAGCAGCGTTTATGGGGGCAGCGAGTGGGACACTGAAGCTTTCTTT
TRBJ2-7,TRBD2,TRBV7-9,NA,CASSLAAGAYEQYF,TGTGCCAGCAGCTTAGCCGCGGGGGCCTACGAGCAGTACTTC
TRBJ2-7,NA,TRBV9,NA,CASSVGQGQIYEQYF,TGTGCCAGCAGCGTAGGCCAGGGGCAGATCTACGAGCAGTACTTC
TRBJ2-3,NA,TRBV24-1,NA,CATSELAAKADTQYF,TGTGCCACCAGTGAGTTAGCGGCGAAGGCAGATACGCAGTATTTT
TRBJ1-3,NA,TRBV19,NA,CASSSGQTTSGNTIYF,TGTGCCAGTAGTAGCGGACAGACCACCTCTGGAAACACCATATATTTT
TRBJ1-5,NA,TRBV19,NA,CASSPGRYGRSSNQPQHF,TGTGCCAGTAGCCCCGGGAGGTATGGACGGAGTAGCAATCAGCCCCAGCATTTT
TRBJ2-7,TRBD2,TRBV29-1,once,CSVSGGTSASSYEQYF,TGCAGCGTTAGCGGCGGGACTAGCGCTTCCTCCTACGAGCAGTACTTC
TRBJ1-5,NA,TRBV19,NA,CASSLATGLGSNQPQHF,TGTGCCAGTAGCCTGGCGACAGGTTTAGGTAGCAATCAGCCCCAGCATTTT